These 9 T cell receptor beta chains came from one sample sequenced in a study of T cell repertoires in cytomegalovirus infection. TCRdb re-called the reads through MiXCR, storing one row per CDR3 protein. The sample has 150,000 to 200,000 distinct CDR3 sequences, 28% seen once. Sample: PBMCs. All receptors derive from a human donor in good health (CMV status not recorded). Some clones in this sample may be carry-over from other donors' samples.

This clonotype was detected only once. The CDR3 DNA reads TGTGCCAGCAGTTACGTCGGAGGTATGAACACTGAAGCTTTCTTT. This gives the protein CASSYVGGMNTEAFF. The rearrangement joins TRBV6-2 or TRBV6-3 to TRBJ1-1; D ambiguous. Deletions cut 2 bases from V and 0 bases from J, with 10 bases between. The germline CDR1 and CDR2 sequences are MNHEY and SVGEGT. The CDR3 consists of 15 residues.

This chain links TRBV6-2 or TRBV6-3 with TRBJ1-4, with 7 bases lining up with TRBD1. Germline CDR1 MNHEY, CDR2 SVGEGT. V shed 0 bases, J shed 5 bases, and the junction held 3 bases outside the gene matches. The CDR3 is 15 amino acids. DNA of the CDR3: TGTGCCAGCAGTTACTCCGGGACAGTGAATGAAAAACTGTTTTTT. It codes for CASSYSGTVNEKLFF.

This clonotype showed up many times. The CDR3 DNA reads as TGTGCCAGCAGCCGCCCAGGAGGAGATACGCAGTATTTT. It encodes CASSRPGGDTQYF. The rearrangement links TRBV7-3 to TRBJ2-3; a possible D gene is TRBD2 (5 bases). Germline CDR1 SGHTA, CDR2 FQGTGA. Trimming took 5 bases from V and 5 from J, leaving 11 bases between them. The CDR3 spans 13 residues.

This clonotype showed up just a few times. This chain joins TRBV7-9 and TRBJ2-5; D unresolved. The CDR3 totals 15 residues. V lost 2 bases and J 2 bases, leaving 12 bases between the germline ends. Germline values: CDR1 SEHNR, CDR2 FQNEAQ (reference sequence). The DNA of the CDR3 is TGTGCCAGCAGCTTACCCGGACCGTTACAAGAGACCCAGTACTTC. Translating it yields CASSLPGPLQETQYF.

This clonotype was detected only a few times. V gene TRBV11-2 combines with J gene TRBJ2-3; maybe TRBD2 (5 bases). Per germline, CDR1 SGHAT and CDR2 FQNNGV. Trimming shortened V by 8 bases and J by 0 bases, and 24 bases separated the two germline ends. This CDR3 contains 18 residues. This CDR3 is CASRLEAGGTSSTDTQYF. Written as DNA, the CDR3 is TGTGCCAGCCGTTTGGAGGCGGGCGGAACTTCTAGCACAGATACGCAGTATTTT.

The V gene is TRBV11-2, the J gene TRBJ2-5; D is tentatively TRBD1 or TRBD2 (5 bases each). The germline V gene encodes CDR1 SGHAT and CDR2 FQNNGV. The CDR3 is 16 amino acids. V was clipped by 5 bases and J by 2 bases, with 18 bases between them. This chain's CDR3 is CASSPWTPGPQETQYF. The CDR3 DNA reads TGTGCCAGCAGCCCGTGGACACCGGGACCACAAGAGACCCAGTACTTC.

The CDR3 protein is CSVSIPPGDYGYTF. The CDR3 DNA is TGCAGCGTTTCTATCCCGCCGGGAGACTATGGCTACACCTTC. The J gene is TRBJ1-2, the V gene TRBV29-1, with D uncertain. This CDR3 has 14 residues. Germline V gene lookup returns CDR1 SQVTM and CDR2 ANQGSEA. Trimming cost V 5 bases and J 3 bases, with 16 bases left between them.

V gene TRBV19 combines with J gene TRBJ2-2, with TRBD1 as a possible D gene (5 bases). Germline V lookup: CDR1 LNHDA, CDR2 SQIVND (reference sequence). Trimming pared 2 bases from V and 6 bases from J, leaving 10 bases between. This CDR3 region has 14 residues. As DNA, the CDR3 is TGTGCCAGTAGTATAAAGGCACAGGCCGGGGAGCTGTTTTTT. Translating gives CASSIKAQAGELFF.

The chain has TRBV5-1 and TRBJ1-1, with D possibly TRBD1 on 6 matching bases. The V end lost 2 bases, the J end lost 5 bases, and 16 bases lay between the germline ends. Germline CDR1 reads SGHRS; CDR2 reads YFSETQ. The CDR3 spans 15 residues. Written as DNA, the CDR3 is TGCGCCAGCAGCTTTACGGGGGGCGTAGTTACTGAAGCTTTCTTT. It translates to CASSFTGGVVTEAFF.